This TCR beta chain was identified during a study of T cell responses to AZD1222 COVID-19 vaccine. This clone was picked up a small number of times. The CDR3 is 16 residues long. Germline V gives CDR1 LGHDT, CDR2 YNNKEL (reference sequence). Losses at the gene ends were 4 bases for V and 2 bases for J; bases not matched to a gene: 4. The table came from immunoSEQ multiplex PCR; TCRdb's copy has only in-frame clones and leaves some out. In the table there are about 99,000 clones, 85% to 90% of which are singletons. The V call is TRBV3-1 (or the pseudogene TRBV3-2), the J call TRBJ2-3; 12 bases agree with TRBD2. The sequencing here drew on peripheral blood, taken on day 0 of AZD1222 vaccination. The TCR was taken from an adult in good health. The CDR3 region has the DNA TGTGCCAGCAGCCTAGGACTAGCGGGACCCACAGATACGCAGTATTTT. It translates to CASSLGLAGPTDTQYF.